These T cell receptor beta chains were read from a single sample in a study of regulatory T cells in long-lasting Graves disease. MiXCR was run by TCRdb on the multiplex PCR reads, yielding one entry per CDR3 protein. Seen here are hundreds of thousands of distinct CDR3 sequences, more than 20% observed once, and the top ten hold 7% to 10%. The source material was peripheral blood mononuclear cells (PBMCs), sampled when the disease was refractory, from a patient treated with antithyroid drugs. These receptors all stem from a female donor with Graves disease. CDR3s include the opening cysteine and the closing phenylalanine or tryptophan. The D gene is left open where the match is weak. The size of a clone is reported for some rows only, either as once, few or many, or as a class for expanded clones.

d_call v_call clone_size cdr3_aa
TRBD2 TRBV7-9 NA CASSPGTSGRGEQYF
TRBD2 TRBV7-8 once CASWAGANTGELFF
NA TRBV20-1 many CSAALTVGGHYEQYF
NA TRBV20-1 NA CSASRPRPGGEQYF
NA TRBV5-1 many CASSLAGGLLTYEQYF
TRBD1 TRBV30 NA CAWSLHGTGTYEQYF
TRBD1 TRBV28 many CASSLDREVGGELFF
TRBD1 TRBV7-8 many CASSPKGGDTEAFF
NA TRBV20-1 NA CSAPGGRITEAFF
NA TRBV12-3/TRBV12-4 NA CASSRDVPEAFF
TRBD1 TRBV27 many CARPEGDRRNSPLHF
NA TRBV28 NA CASGLEENSPLHF
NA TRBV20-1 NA CSAQGRDLTYEQYF
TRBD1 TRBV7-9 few CASSLGDRGNEKLFF
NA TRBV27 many CASFGGDYEQYF
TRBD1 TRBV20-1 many CSARDTGGGSNSPLHF
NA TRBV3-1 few CASSQAAGRSEQYF
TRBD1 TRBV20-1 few CSAPTGPGYGYTF
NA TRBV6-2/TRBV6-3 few CASSYGREGKIYSNQPQHF
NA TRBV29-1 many CSVELRAEAFF
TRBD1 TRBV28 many CASSFRTGSNQPQHF
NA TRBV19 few CASGTGRKETQYF
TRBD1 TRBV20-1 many CSARELGTGAYEQYF
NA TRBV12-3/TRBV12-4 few CASSFVGARGYTF
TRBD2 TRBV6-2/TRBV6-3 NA CASSYSLAGSGANVLTF
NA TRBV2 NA CASIVQGSYEQYF
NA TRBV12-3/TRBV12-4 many CASSLGTENTGELFF
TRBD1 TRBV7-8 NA CASSRSGTGIGEPFF
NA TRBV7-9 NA CASSFRDVRARATIWDSETQYF
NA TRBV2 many CASRPGGTYEQYF
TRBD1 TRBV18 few CASSPRGPGTVNEKLFF
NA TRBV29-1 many CSVDGHQETQYF
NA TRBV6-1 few CASRDVGANVLTF
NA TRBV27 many CASSFGRGYQETQYF
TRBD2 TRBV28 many CASSPILAGKQETQYF
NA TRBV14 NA CASSQGGHYEQYF
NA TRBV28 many CASSFPTHRGTSNQPQHF
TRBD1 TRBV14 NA CASSPLGRGRRSLPGQETQYF
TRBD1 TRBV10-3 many CATRQGDSTEAFF
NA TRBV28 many CASSFTLEQYF
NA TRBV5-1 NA CASSFNLGVTGELFF
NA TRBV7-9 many CASSLDLTQYF